The clone carrying this TCR beta chain has at least ten counts. Ahead of thyroid surgery, no patient had received treatment of any kind. V was trimmed by 0 bases and J by 3 bases, leaving 11 bases between them. CDR1 is MGHRA and CDR2 is YSYEKL in the germline V gene. CDR3 length equals 16 residues. In the authors' methods: The distant-metastasis classifier for papillary thyroid cancer was built from CDR3 differences across clinicopathological groups. TCRdb called clones again from the PCR reads with MiXCR. TCRdb assigned the V and J calls; the authors' analysis was not used. This sample has about 27,000 clones, with around 16% found just once. The source of the sample is a study of metastatic and nonmetastatic thyroid tumors. Background on the study: Malignant thyroid and benign thyroid patients provided blood and tumor or nodule tissue whose repertoires were compared.

The rearrangement links TRBV4-1 to TRBJ2-2; D unresolved. The TCR was taken from a male donor with papillary thyroid cancer or a benign thyroid nodule (not recorded which). Some clones in this sample may be carry-over from other donors' samples. Input material: blood. Written as DNA, the CDR3 is TGCGCCAGCAGCCAAGATCTCGGGCCCTACACCGGGGAGCTGTTTTTT. This encodes CASSQDLGPYTGELFF.